Listed below are T cell receptor beta chains from one sample, sequenced in a study of technical replicates of blood from four donors. Sequencing was performed with immunoSEQ multiplex PCR; in TCRdb, only in-frame clones are kept and a portion is missing. The sample holds 60,000 to 85,000 clones, approximately 94% seen once. The sample was T cells isolated from PBMCs. Every receptor here comes from a human donor in good health. The CDR3 runs from the conserved cysteine through the conserved F or W. The D gene is left open where the match is weak. Clone sizes are given selectively: once, few, many, or a class where the clone is expanded.

D | J | size | V | DNA | CDR3
TRBD1 | TRBJ2-7 | NA | TRBV5-4 | TGTGCCAGCAGCTATGCTGGACAGGGAGGCGAGCAGTACTTC | CASSYAGQGGEQYF
NA | TRBJ1-1 | few | TRBV9 | TGTGCCAGCAGCGTAGCGGTGAACACTGAAGCTTTCTTT | CASSVAVNTEAFF
NA | TRBJ1-1 | NA | TRBV19 | TGTGCCAGTAGTATGCTTTCAGGGAAAAGGAACACTGAAGCTTTCTTT | CASSMLSGKRNTEAFF
NA | TRBJ2-7 | NA | TRBV10-3 | TGTGCCATCAGTGAGGTTCAAGGGGCTGGGGACGAGCAGTACTTC | CAISEVQGAGDEQYF
TRBD1 | TRBJ2-3 | NA | TRBV27 | TGTGCCAGCAGACCTCCCGACAGGGAGAAAGCGACAGATACGCAGTATTTT | CASRPPDREKATDTQYF
NA | TRBJ2-7 | NA | TRBV5-4 | TGTGCCAGCAGCTTGGCCGGACACAACTACGAGCAGTACTTC | CASSLAGHNYEQYF
NA | TRBJ2-2 | NA | TRBV5-5 | TGTGCCAGCAGTCTAGGGGTCACCGGGGAGCTGTTTTTT | CASSLGVTGELFF
TRBD1 | TRBJ2-2 | once | TRBV2 | TGTGCCAGCAGTGACCTAGACAGGGGGCTCACCGGGGAGCTGTTTTTT | CASSDLDRGLTGELFF
TRBD1 | TRBJ2-7 | NA | TRBV29-1 | TGCAGCGTTGTGGACAGGGGCGAGAAAAGAAACTACGAGCAGTACTTC | CSVVDRGEKRNYEQYF
NA | TRBJ2-1 | NA | TRBV6-5 | TGTGCCAGCAGTCGAGCGGAAGTTTACAATGAGCAGTTCTTC | CASSRAEVYNEQFF
NA | TRBJ1-1 | NA | TRBV7-3 | TGTGCCAGCAGTGTCGGGGTTGAAGCTTTCTTT | CASSVGVEAFF
TRBD2 | TRBJ2-5 | NA | TRBV5-1 | TGCGCCAGCAGCTTGGGGCTAGCGGGAAAAGAGACCCAGTACTTC | CASSLGLAGKETQYF
NA | TRBJ1-1 | NA | TRBV28 | TGTGCCAGCAGTTTCGTGAACACTGAAGCTTTCTTT | CASSFVNTEAFF
NA | TRBJ2-5 | NA | TRBV5-6 | TGTGCCAGCAGCCCGAACCCGGGACAAGAGACCCAGTACTTC | CASSPNPGQETQYF
NA | TRBJ2-1 | NA | TRBV10-3 | TGTGCCATCAAAGAGTTCAATGAGCAGTTCTTC | CAIKEFNEQFF
NA | TRBJ2-7 | NA | TRBV27 | TGTGCCAGCAGTCCAGGTTCCTTCTACGAGCAGTACTTC | CASSPGSFYEQYF
NA | TRBJ2-7 | NA | TRBV2 | TGTGCCAGCCGGACAGCGAGCTCCTACGAGCAGTACTTC | CASRTASSYEQYF
NA | TRBJ1-5 | NA | TRBV18 | TGTGCCAGCTCACCCAGAGGTTTAGGTCAGCCCCAGCATTTT | CASSPRGLGQPQHF
TRBD1 | TRBJ1-3 | NA | TRBV5-4 | TGTGCCAGCAGCCAGGACAGGGTGGGAAACACCATATATTTT | CASSQDRVGNTIYF